This TCR beta chain originates from a study of tumor T cells in aggressive B-cell lymphoma. Only in-frame clones appear in the TCRdb table, and some are missing; sequencing was by immunoSEQ multiplex PCR. Here the sample spans about 7,600 clones, 82% being singletons. The CDR3 contains 14 residues. The V segment lost 9 bases and the J segment 4 bases; nucleotides outside the gene matches: 6. Germline assignment: CDR1 LNHDA and CDR2 SQIVND (reference sequence). The V and J genes are TRBV19 and TRBJ2-3; TRBD2 matches at 11 bases. This clonotype was sampled from an adult with diffuse large B cell lymphoma. The sequenced material came from tumor tissue. In DNA form, the CDR3 reads TGTGCCAGCGGATTAGCGGGAGGGTCAGATACGCAGTATTTT. Protein sequence: CASGLAGGSDTQYF.